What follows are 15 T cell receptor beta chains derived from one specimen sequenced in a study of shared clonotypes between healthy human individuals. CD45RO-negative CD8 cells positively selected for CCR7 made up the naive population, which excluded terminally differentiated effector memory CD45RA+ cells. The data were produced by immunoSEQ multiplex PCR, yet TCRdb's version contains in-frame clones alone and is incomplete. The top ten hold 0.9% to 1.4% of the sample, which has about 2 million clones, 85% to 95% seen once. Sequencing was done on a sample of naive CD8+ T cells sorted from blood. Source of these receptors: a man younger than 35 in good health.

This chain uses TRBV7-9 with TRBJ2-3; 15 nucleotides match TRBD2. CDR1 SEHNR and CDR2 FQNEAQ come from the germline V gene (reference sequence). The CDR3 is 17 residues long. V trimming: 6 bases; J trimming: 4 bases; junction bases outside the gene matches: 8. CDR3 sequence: CASRGLAGGPDADTQYF. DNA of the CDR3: TGTGCCAGCAGAGGACTAGCGGGAGGGCCAGATGCAGATACGCAGTATTTT.

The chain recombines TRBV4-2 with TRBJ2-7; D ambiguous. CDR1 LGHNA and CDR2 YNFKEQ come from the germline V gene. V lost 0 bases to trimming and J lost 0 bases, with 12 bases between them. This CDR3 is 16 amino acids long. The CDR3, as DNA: TGTGCCAGCAGCCAAGAGGCGGCAGCAATCTCCTACGAGCAGTACTTC. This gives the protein CASSQEAAAISYEQYF.

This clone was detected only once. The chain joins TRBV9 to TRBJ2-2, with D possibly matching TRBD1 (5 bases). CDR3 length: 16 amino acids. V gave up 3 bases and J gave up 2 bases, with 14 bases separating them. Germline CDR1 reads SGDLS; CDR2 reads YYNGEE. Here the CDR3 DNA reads TGTGCCAGCAGCGGGGGTACAGGAACTAACACCGGGGAGCTGTTTTTT. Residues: CASSGGTGTNTGELFF. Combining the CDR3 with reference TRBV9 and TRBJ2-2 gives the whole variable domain DSGVTQTPKHLITATGQRVTLRCSPRSGDLSVYWYQQSLDQGLQFLIQYYNGEERAKGNILERFSAQQFPDLHSELNLSSLELGDSALYFCASSGGTGTNTGELFFGEGSRLTVL.

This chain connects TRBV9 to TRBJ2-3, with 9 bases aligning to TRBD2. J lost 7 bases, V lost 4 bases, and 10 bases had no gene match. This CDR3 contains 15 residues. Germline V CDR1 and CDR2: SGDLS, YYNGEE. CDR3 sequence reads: CASSTAAGGSYTQYF. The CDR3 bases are TGTGCCAGCAGCACAGCAGCGGGAGGCAGTTATACGCAGTATTTT.

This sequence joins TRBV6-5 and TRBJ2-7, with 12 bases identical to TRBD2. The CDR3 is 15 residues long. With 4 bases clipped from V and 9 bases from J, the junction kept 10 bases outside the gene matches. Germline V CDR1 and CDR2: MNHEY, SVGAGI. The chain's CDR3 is CASSWRTSGDPGQYF. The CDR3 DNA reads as TGTGCCAGCAGTTGGAGGACTAGCGGGGACCCTGGGCAGTACTTC.

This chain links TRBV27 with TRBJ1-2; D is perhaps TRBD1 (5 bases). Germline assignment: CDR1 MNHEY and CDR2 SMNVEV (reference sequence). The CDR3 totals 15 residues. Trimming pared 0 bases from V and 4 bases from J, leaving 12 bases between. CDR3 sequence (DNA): TGTGCCAGCAGTTTATCGTCCCAGGGAGGCTATGGCTACACCTTC. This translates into CASSLSSQGGYGYTF.

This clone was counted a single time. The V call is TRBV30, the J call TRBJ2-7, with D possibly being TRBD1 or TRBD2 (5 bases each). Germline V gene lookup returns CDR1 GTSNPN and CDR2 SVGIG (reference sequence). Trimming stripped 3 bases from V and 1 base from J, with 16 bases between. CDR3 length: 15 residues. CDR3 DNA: TGTGCCTGGAGGAGTCCGGGACCGATGTCCTACGAGCAGTACTTC. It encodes CAWRSPGPMSYEQYF.

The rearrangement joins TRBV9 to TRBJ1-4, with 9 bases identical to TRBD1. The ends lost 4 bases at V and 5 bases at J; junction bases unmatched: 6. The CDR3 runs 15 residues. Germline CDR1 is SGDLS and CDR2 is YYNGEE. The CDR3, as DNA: TGTGCCAGCAGCCCTGGGACAGGGAGAAATGAAAAACTGTTTTTT. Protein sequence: CASSPGTGRNEKLFF.

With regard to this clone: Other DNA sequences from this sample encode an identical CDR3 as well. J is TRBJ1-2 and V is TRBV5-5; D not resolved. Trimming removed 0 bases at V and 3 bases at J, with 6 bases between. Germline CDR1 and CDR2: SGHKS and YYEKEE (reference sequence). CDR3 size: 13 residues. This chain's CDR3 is CASSLGGDYGYTF. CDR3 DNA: TGTGCCAGCAGCTTGGGGGGAGACTATGGCTACACCTTC.

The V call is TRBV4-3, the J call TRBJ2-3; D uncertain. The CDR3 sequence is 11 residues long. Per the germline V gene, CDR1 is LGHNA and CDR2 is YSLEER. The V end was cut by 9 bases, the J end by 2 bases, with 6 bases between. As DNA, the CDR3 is TGCGCCAGACCCTTCACAGATACGCAGTATTTT. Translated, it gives CARPFTDTQYF.

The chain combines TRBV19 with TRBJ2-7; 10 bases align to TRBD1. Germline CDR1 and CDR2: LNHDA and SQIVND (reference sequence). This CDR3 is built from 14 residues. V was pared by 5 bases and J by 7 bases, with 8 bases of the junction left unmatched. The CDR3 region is CASSQDPGQGEQYF. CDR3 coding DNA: TGTGCCAGTAGTCAAGATCCGGGACAGGGGGAGCAGTACTTC.

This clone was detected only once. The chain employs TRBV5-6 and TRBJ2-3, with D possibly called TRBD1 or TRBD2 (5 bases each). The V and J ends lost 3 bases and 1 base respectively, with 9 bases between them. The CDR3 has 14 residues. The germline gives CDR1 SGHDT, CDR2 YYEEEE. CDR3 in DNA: TGTGCCAGCAGCTGGGAGACAGGCACAGATACGCAGTATTTT. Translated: CASSWETGTDTQYF.

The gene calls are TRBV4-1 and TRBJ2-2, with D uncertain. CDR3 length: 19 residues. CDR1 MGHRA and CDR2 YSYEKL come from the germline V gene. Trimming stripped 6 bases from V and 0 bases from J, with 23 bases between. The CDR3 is CASSELGRLGFANTGELFF. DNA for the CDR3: TGCGCCAGCAGTGAACTCGGCCGCCTAGGGTTCGCGAACACCGGGGAGCTGTTTTTT.

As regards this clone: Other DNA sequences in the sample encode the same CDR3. The DNA of the CDR3 is TGTGCCAGCAGCTTAGTTGGGGGTAACTATGGCTACACCTTC. Translation gives CASSLVGGNYGYTF. The V call is TRBV11-2, the J call TRBJ1-2; D possibly corresponds to TRBD1 (5 bases). This CDR3 has 14 amino acids. Germline CDR1 SGHAT, CDR2 FQNNGV. Trimming pared 1 base from V and 1 base from J, leaving 7 bases between.

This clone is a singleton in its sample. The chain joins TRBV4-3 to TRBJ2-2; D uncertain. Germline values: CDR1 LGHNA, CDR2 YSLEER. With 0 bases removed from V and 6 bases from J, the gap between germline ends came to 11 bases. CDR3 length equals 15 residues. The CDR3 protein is CASSQDGSVAGELFF. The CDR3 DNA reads TGCGCCAGCAGCCAAGATGGGTCGGTCGCCGGGGAGCTGTTTTTT.